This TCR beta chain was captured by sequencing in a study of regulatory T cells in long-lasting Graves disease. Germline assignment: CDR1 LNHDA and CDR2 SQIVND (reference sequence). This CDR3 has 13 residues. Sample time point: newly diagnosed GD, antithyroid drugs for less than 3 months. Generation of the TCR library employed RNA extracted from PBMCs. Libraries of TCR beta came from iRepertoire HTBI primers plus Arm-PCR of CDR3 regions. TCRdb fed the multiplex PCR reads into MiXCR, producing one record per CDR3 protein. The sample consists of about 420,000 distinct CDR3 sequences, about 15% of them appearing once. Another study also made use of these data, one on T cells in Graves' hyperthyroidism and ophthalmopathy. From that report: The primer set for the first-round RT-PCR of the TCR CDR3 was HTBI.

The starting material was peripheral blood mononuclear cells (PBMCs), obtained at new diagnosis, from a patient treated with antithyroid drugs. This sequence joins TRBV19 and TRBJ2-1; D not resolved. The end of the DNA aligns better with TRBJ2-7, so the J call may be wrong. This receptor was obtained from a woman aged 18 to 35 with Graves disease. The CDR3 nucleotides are TGTGCCAGTAGCCGTGGCTCCTACTACGAGCAGTACTTC. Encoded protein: CASSRGSYYEQYF.